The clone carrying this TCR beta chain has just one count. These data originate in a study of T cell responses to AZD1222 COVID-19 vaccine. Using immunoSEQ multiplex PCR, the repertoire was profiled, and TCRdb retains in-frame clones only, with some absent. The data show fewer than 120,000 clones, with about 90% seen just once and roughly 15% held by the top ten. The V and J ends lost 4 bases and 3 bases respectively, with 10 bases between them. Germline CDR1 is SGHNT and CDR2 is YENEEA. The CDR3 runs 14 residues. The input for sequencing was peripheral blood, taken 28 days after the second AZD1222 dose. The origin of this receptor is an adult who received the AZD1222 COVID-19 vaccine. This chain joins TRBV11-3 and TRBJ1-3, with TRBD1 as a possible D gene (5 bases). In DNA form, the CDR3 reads TGTGCCAGCAGCTCGACAGAAGGTGGAAACACCATATATTTT. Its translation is CASSSTEGGNTIYF.